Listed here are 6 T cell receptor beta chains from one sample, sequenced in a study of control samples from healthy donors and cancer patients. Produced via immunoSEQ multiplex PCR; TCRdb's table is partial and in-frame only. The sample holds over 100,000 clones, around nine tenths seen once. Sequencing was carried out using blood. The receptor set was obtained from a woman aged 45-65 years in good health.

CDR3 nucleotides: TGCGCCAGCAGCCAAGAACAGCTAGCGGGGCGTTCCGATGAGCAGTTCTTC. Translated, it gives CASSQEQLAGRSDEQFF. The gene calls are TRBV4-1 and TRBJ2-1; TRBD2 agrees at 9 bases. J lost 8 bases, V lost 0 bases, and 11 bases had no gene match. The CDR3 is 17 amino acids. Germline-derived CDR1 and CDR2 are MGHRA and YSYEKL.

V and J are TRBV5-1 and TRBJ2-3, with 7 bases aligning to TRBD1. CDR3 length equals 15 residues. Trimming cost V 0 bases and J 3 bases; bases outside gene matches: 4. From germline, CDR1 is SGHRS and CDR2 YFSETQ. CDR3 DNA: TGCGCCAGCAGCTTGGCCCCGGGACAGACAGATACGCAGTATTTT. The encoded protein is CASSLAPGQTDTQYF.

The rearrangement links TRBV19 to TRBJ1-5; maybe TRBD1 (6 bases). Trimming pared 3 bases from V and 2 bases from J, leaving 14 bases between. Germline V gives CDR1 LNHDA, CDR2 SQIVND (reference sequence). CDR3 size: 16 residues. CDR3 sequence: CASSILGGAGNQPQHF. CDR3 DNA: TGTGCCAGTAGTATTCTGGGGGGCGCGGGCAATCAGCCCCAGCATTTT.

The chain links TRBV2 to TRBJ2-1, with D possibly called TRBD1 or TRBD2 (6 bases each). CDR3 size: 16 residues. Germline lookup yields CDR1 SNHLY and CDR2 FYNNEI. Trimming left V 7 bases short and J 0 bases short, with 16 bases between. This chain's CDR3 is CASILGGVFSYNEQFF. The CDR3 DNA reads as TGTGCCAGCATCCTCGGGGGCGTATTCTCCTACAATGAGCAGTTCTTC.

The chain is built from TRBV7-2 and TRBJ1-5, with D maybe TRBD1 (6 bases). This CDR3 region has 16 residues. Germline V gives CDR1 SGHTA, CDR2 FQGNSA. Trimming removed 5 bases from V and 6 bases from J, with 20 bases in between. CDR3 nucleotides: TGTGCCAGCAGCCCCATGTTGGGGGCTCCCGGTCAGCCCCAGCATTTT. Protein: CASSPMLGAPGQPQHF.

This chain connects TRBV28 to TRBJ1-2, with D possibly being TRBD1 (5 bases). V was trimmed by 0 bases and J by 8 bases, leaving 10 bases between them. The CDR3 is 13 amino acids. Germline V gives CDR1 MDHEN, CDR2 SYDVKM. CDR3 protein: CASSLWTDRGYTF. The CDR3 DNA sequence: TGTGCCAGCAGTTTATGGACAGATCGGGGCTACACCTTC.